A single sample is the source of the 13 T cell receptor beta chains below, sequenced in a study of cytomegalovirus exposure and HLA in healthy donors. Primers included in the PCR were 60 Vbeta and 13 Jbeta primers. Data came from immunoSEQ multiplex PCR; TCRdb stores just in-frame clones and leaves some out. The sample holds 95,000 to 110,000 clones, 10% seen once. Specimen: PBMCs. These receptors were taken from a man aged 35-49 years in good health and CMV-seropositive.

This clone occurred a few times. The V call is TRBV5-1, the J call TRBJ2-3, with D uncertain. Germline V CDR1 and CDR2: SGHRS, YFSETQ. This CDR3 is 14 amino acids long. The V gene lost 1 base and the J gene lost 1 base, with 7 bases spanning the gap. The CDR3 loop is CASSLISRTDTQYF. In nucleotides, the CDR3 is TGCGCCAGCAGCTTGATCAGTCGCACAGATACGCAGTATTTT.

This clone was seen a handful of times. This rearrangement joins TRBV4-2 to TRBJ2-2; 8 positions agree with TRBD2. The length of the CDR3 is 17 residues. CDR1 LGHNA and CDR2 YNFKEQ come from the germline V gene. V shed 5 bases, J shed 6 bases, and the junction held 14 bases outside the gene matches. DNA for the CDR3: TGTGCCAGCAGCACATGGGGGAAGCGGGAGTATCCCGGGGAGCTGTTTTTT. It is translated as CASSTWGKREYPGELFF.

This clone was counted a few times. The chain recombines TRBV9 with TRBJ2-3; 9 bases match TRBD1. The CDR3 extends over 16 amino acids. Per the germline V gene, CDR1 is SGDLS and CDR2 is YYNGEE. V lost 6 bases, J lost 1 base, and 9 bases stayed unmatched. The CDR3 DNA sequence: TGTGCCAGCACCGAGGACAGGGGAGATGGCACAGATACGCAGTATTTT. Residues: CASTEDRGDGTDTQYF. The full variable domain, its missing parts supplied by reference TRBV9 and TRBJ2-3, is DSGVTQTPKHLITATGQRVTLRCSPRSGDLSVYWYQQSLDQGLQFLIQYYNGEERAKGNILERFSAQQFPDLHSELNLSSLELGDSALYFCASTEDRGDGTDTQYFGPGTRLTVL.

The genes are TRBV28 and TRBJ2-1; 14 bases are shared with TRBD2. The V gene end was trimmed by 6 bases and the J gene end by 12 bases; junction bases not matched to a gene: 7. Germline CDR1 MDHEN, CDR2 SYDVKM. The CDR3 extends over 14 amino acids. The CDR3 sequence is CASRQGLAGVGQFF. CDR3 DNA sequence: TGTGCCAGCAGACAGGGACTAGCGGGAGTTGGGCAGTTCTTC.

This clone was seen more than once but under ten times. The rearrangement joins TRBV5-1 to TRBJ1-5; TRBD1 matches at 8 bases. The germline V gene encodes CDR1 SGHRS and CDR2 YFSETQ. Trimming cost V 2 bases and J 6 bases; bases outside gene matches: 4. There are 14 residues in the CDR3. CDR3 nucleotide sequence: TGCGCCAGCAGCTTAGAACAGGGGGGTCAGCCCCAGCATTTT. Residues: CASSLEQGGQPQHF. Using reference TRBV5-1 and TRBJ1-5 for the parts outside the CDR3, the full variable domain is KAGVTQTPRYLIKTRGQQVTLSCSPISGHRSVSWYQQTPGQGLQFLFEYFSETQRNKGNFPGRFSGRQFSNSRSEMNVSTLELGDSALYLCASSLEQGGQPQHFGDGTRLSIL.

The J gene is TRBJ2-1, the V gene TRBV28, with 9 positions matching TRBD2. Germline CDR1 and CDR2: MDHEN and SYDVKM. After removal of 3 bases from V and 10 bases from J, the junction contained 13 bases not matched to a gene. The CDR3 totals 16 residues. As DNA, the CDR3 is TGTGCCAGCAGTTTCCCCCTCCTCGCGGGGGGGAGAGAGCAGTTCTTC. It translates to CASSFPLLAGGREQFF.

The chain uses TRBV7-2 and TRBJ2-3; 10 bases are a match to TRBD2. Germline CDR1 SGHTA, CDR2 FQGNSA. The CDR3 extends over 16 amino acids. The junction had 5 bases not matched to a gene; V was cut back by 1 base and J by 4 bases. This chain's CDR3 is CASSLEGTSDSDTQYF. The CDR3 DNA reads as TGTGCCAGCAGCTTAGAGGGGACTAGCGATTCAGATACGCAGTATTTT.

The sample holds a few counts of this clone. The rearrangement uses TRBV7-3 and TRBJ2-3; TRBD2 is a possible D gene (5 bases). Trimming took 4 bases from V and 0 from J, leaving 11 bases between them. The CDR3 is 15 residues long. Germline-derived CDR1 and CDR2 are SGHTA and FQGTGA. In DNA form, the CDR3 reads TGTGCCAGCAGCTCTCGGGGTGGCAGCACAGATACGCAGTATTTT. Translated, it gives CASSSRGGSTDTQYF.

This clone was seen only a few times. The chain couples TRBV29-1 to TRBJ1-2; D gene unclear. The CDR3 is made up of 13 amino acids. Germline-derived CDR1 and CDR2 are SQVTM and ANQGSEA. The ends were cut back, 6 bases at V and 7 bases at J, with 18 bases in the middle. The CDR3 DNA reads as TGCAGCGTCGCAGCGGGAGCCGAGGGTGGCTACACCTTC. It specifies CSVAAGAEGGYTF.

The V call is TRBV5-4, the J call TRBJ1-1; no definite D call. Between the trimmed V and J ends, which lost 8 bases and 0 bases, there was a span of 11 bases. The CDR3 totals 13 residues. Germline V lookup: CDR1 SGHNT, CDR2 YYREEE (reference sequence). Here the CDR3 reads CASSPPMNTEAFF. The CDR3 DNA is TGTGCCAGTTCCCCCCCCATGAACACTGAAGCTTTCTTT. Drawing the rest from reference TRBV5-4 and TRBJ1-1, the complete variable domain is ETGVTQSPTHLIKTRGQQVTLRCSSQSGHNTVSWYQQALGQGPQFIFQYYREEENGRGNFPPRFSGLQFPNYSSELNVNALELDDSALYLCASSPPMNTEAFFGQGTRLTVV.

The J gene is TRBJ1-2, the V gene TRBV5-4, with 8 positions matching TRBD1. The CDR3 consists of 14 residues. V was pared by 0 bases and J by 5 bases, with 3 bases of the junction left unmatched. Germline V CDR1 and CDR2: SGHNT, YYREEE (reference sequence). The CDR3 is CASSLVDRAYGYTF. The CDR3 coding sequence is TGTGCCAGCAGCTTGGTGGACAGGGCTTATGGCTACACCTTC.

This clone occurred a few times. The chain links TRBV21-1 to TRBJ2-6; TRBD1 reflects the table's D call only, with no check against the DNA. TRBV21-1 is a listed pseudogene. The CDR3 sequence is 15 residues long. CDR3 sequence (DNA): TGTGCCAGCAGCCTCAGGGGATCGGGGGCCAACGTCCTGACTTTC. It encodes CASSLRGSGANVLTF.

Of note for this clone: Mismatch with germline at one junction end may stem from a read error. CDR3 sequence (DNA): TGTGCCAGCTTACCAGGGCTAGCGGACAATGAGCAGTTCTTC. Its translation: CASLPGLADNEQFF. The chain is built from TRBV18 and TRBJ2-1; 7 bases are a match to TRBD2. Germline V gene data show CDR1 as KGHSH and CDR2 as LQKENI. This CDR3 has 14 residues.